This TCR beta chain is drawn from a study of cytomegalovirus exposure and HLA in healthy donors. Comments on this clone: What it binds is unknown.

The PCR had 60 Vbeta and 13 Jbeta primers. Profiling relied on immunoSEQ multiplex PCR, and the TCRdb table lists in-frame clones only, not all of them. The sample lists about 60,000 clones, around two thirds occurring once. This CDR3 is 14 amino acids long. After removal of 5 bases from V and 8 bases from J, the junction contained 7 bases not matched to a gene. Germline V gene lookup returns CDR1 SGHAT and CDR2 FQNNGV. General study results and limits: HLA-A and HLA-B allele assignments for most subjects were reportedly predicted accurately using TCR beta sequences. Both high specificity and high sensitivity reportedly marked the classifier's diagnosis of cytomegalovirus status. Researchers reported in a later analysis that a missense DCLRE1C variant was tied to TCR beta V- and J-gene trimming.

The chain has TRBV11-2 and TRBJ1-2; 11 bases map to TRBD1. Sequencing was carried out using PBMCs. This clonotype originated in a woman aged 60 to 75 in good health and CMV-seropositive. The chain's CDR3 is CASSTDRGRSGYTF. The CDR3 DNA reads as TGTGCCAGCAGCACGGACAGGGGGCGATCGGGCTACACCTTC.